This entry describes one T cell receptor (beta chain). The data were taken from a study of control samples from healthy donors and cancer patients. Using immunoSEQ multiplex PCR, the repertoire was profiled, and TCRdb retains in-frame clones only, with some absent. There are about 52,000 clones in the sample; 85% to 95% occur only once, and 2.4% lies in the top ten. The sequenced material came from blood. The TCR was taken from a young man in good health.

The CDR3: CASSLEVRSYEQYF. In DNA, the CDR3 is TGTGCCAGCAGCTTAGAAGTAAGATCCTACGAGCAGTACTTC. V is TRBV7-2 and J is TRBJ2-7; D is ambiguous. Per germline, CDR1 SGHTA and CDR2 FQGNSA. The CDR3 contains 14 residues. V shed 1 base and J shed 1 base, with 8 bases lying between them.